A single T cell receptor beta chain is shown here with its context. This entry belongs to a study of cytomegalovirus exposure and HLA in healthy donors. V lost 6 bases to trimming and J lost 5 bases, with 17 bases between them. CDR3 size: 13 residues. Germline V CDR1 and CDR2: SQVTM, ANQGSEA. 60 Vbeta and 13 Jbeta primers were used in PCR. The data were produced by immunoSEQ multiplex PCR, yet TCRdb's version contains in-frame clones alone and is incomplete. The sample has around 110,000 clones, around three quarters seen once. The receptor's source is a male donor in good health and CMV-seronegative. Material: PBMCs. V usage is TRBV29-1 and J usage is TRBJ2-7; D possibly corresponds to TRBD1 (5 bases). The CDR3 protein is CSVSPNGADEQYF. CDR3 DNA: TGCAGCGTATCGCCCAATGGGGCGGACGAGCAGTACTTC.